The present T cell receptor beta chain was sequenced within a study of molecular identifiers for immune sequencing clone quantification. General study points: Effector cells had over 99% of their molecules in clones above 20 RNA copies, while naive cells had under 1%.

V was clipped by 4 bases and J by 2 bases; unmatched bases: 15. This CDR3 has 18 amino acids. Germline V gives CDR1 SGDLS, CDR2 YYNGEE. When naive CD8 T cells were sorted, they were gated as CD8+CD4-CCR7+CD45RA+. Libraries of bulk TCR were made by previously described methods (with listed TCR primers). TCRdb passed the PCR reads through MiXCR, listing each CDR3 protein once. The data contain about 68,000 distinct CDR3 sequences, roughly 20% of them singletons. This clonotype has at least ten counts. Its antigen remains unidentified. The receptor's source is a human donor in good health. Some libraries in this study had Jurkat cell RNA spiked in. Sample: naive CD8+ T cells from blood, with Jurkat cell RNA spiked in. The subset here: FACS-sorted CD8+CD4-CCR7+CD45RA+ naive T cells. V and J are TRBV9 and TRBJ2-5; 9 bases are a match to TRBD2. The CDR3 nucleotides read TGTGCCAGCAGCCCCCGGCGGCTAGCGGGAACCGGACAAGAGACCCAGTACTTC. It yields the protein CASSPRRLAGTGQETQYF.